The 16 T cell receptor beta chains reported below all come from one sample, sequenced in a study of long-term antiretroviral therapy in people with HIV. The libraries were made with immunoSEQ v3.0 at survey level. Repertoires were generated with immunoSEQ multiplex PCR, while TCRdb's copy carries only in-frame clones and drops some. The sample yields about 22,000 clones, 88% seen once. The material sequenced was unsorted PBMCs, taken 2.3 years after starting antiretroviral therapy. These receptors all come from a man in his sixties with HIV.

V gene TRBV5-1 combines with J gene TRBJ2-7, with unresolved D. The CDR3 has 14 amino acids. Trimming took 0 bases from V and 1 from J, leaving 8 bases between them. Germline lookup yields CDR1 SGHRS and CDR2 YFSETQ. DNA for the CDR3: TGCGCCAGCAGCTTGGACGGGCTTTCCTACGAGCAGTACTTC. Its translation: CASSLDGLSYEQYF.

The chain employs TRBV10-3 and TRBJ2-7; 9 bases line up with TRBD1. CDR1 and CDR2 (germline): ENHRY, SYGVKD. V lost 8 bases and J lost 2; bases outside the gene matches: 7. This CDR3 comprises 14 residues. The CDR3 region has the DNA TGTGCCATCGCAGCCGGGACAGGGACCTACGAGCAGTACTTC. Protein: CAIAAGTGTYEQYF.

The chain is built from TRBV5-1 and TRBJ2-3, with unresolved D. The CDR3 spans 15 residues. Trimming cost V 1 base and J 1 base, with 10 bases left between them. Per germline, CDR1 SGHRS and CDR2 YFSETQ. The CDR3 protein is CASSLMGTGTDTQYF. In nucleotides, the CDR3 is TGCGCCAGCAGCTTGATGGGCACGGGCACAGATACGCAGTATTTT.

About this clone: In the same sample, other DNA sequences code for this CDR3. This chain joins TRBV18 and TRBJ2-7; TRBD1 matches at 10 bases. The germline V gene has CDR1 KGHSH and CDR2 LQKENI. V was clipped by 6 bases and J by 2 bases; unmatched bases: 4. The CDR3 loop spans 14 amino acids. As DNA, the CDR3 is TGTGCCAGCTCGCCCGGACAGGGGGCCTACGAGCAGTACTTC. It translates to CASSPGQGAYEQYF.

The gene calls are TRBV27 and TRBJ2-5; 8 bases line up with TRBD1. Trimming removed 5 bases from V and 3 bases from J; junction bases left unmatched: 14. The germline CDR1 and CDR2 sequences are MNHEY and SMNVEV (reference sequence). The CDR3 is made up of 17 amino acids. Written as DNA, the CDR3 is TGTGCCAGCAGTCATCTTCCCTACACAGGGGGTGAAGAGACCCAGTACTTC. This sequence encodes CASSHLPYTGGEETQYF.

The CDR3 loop reads CASSKRTVVDTQYF. The DNA for the CDR3 is TGTGCCAGTAGTAAAAGGACAGTAGTAGATACGCAGTATTTT. The rearrangement joins TRBV19 to TRBJ2-3; perhaps TRBD1 as D (6 bases). In germline, CDR1 is LNHDA, CDR2 SQIVND (reference sequence). This CDR3 is built from 14 residues. The V and J ends lost 4 bases and 5 bases respectively, with 13 bases between them. The full variable domain, rest sourced from reference TRBV19 and TRBJ2-3, is DGGITQSPKYLFRKEGQNVTLSCEQNLNHDAMYWYRQDPGQGLRLIYYSQIVNDFQKGDIAEGYSVSREKKESFPLTVTSAQKNPTAFYLCASSKRTVVDTQYFGPGTRLTVL.

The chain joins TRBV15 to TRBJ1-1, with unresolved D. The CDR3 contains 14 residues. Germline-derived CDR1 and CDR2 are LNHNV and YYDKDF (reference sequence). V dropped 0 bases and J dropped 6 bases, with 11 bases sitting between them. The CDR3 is CATSRDLVFAEAFF. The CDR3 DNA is TGTGCCACCAGCAGAGATTTGGTATTCGCTGAAGCTTTCTTT.

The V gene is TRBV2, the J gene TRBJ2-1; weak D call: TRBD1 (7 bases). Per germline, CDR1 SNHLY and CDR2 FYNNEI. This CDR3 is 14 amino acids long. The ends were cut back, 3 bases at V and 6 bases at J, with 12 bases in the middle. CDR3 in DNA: TGTGCCAGCAGTGACAGGGGGGTTTTCAATGAGCAGTTCTTC. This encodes CASSDRGVFNEQFF.

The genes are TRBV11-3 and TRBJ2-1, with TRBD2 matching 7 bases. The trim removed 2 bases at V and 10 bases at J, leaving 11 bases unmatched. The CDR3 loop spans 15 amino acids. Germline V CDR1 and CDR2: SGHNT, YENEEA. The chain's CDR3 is CASSLRSGVSGEQFF. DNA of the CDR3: TGTGCCAGCAGCTTACGGAGCGGGGTATCCGGGGAGCAGTTCTTC.

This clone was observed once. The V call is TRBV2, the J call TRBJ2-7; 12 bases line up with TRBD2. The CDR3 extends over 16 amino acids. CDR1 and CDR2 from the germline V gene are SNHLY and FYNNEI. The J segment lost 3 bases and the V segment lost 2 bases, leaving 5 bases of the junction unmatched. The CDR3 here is CASSEQLAGGFYEQYF. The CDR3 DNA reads TGTGCCAGCAGTGAACAACTAGCGGGGGGCTTCTACGAGCAGTACTTC.

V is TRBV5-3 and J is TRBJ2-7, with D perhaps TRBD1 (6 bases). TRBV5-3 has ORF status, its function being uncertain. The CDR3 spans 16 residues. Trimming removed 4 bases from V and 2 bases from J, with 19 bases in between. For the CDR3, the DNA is TGTGCCAGAAGCCCCCGGTGCCGGGACACTCCCTACGAGCAGTACTTC. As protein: CARSPRCRDTPYEQYF.

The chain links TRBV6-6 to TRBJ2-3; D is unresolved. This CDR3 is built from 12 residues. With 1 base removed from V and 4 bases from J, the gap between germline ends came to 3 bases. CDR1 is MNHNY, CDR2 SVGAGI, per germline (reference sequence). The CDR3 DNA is TGTGCCAGCAGTTACTTATCAGATACGCAGTATTTT. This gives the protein CASSYLSDTQYF.

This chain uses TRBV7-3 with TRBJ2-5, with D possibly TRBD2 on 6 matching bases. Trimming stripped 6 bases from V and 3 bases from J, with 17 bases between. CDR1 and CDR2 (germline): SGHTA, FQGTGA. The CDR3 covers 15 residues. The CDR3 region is CASSLAGTWEETQYF. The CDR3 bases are TGTGCCAGCAGTTTAGCCGGGACTTGGGAAGAGACCCAGTACTTC. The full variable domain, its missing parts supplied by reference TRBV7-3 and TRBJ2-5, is GAGVSQTPSNKVTEKGKYVELRCDPISGHTALYWYRQSLGQGPEFLIYFQGTGAADDSGLPNDRFFAVRPEGSVSTLKIQRTERGDSAVYLCASSLAGTWEETQYFGPGTRLLVL.

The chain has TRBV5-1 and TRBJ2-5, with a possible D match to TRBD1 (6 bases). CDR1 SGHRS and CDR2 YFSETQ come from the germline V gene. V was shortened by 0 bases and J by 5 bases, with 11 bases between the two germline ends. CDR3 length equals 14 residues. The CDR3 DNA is TGCGCCAGCAGCTTGGCACAGGGCCCTGAGACCCAGTACTTC. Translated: CASSLAQGPETQYF.

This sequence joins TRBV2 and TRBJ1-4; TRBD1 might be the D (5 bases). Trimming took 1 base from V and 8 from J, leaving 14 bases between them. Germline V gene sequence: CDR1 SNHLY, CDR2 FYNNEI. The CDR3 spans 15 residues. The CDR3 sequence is CASSEEGAPGEKLFF. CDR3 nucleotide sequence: TGTGCCAGCAGTGAAGAAGGGGCGCCGGGGGAAAAACTGTTTTTT.

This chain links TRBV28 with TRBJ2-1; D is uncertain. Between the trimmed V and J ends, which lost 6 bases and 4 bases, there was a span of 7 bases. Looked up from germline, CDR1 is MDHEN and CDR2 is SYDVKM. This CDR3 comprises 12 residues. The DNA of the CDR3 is TGTGCCAGCAGCCGTGAATACAATGAGCAGTTCTTC. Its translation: CASSREYNEQFF. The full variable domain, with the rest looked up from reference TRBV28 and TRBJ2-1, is DVKVTQSSRYLVKRTGEKVFLECVQDMDHENMFWYRQDPGLGLRLIYFSYDVKMKEKGDIPEGYSVSREKKERFSLILESASTNQTSMYLCASSREYNEQFFGPGTRLTVL.